Shown below are 10 T cell receptor beta chains from a single sample sequenced in a study of blood T cell repertoires in COVID-19. Assay used: immunoSEQ multiplex PCR; TCRdb lists only in-frame clones, some missing. The sample holds 180,000 or so clones, 80% to 90% seen once. Input material: peripheral blood. All receptors derive from a man aged 55 to 70 with acute or convalescent COVID-19.

The V gene is TRBV5-4, the J gene TRBJ2-1; 7 bases are a match to TRBD2. J was trimmed by 5 bases and V by 0 bases; bases with no gene match: 5. Per germline, CDR1 SGHNT and CDR2 YYREEE (reference sequence). The CDR3 loop spans 15 amino acids. CDR3 region: CASSLASSGNNEQFF. CDR3 coding DNA: TGTGCCAGCAGCTTGGCGTCTAGCGGAAACAATGAGCAGTTCTTC.

The gene calls are TRBV25-1 and TRBJ1-2, with D hard to call. The CDR3 totals 13 residues. Germline CDR1 reads MGHDK; CDR2 reads SYGVNS. The ends were cut back, 4 bases at V and 5 bases at J, with 11 bases in the middle. CDR3 DNA: TGTGCCAGCAGTGGTCGCGGTCTGTATGGCTACACCTTC. The encoded protein is CASSGRGLYGYTF.

The genes are TRBV7-9 and TRBJ2-7, with D hard to call. Trimming took 4 bases from V and 0 from J, leaving 13 bases between them. The CDR3 is 15 amino acids. Germline V gene data show CDR1 as SEHNR and CDR2 as FQNEAQ (reference sequence). CDR3 nucleotide sequence: TGTGCCAGCAGCTCGACGGGTGTTAGCTCCTACGAGCAGTACTTC. This codes for CASSSTGVSSYEQYF.

The chain joins TRBV27 to TRBJ2-3, with D perhaps TRBD1 (6 bases). This CDR3 is 16 amino acids long. Germline loops: CDR1 MNHEY, CDR2 SMNVEV (reference sequence). With 6 bases removed from V and 3 bases from J, the gap between germline ends came to 19 bases. The CDR3 DNA reads as TGTGCCAGCAGCCTTATTCCCAGGGGCGGTACAGATACGCAGTATTTT. Amino acids: CASSLIPRGGTDTQYF.

This clone was counted ten times or more. The chain employs TRBV4-2 and TRBJ2-5; TRBD2 matches 8 bases. Germline trimming cut 1 base from V and 6 bases from J; bases unmatched to any gene: 10. CDR3 size: 16 residues. The germline V gene encodes CDR1 LGHNA and CDR2 YNFKEQ. The CDR3 loop is CASSQGGAGDVKTQYF. Here the CDR3 DNA reads TGTGCCAGCAGCCAAGGAGGAGCGGGAGATGTGAAGACCCAGTACTTC.

This clone was observed a single time. The CDR3 DNA reads as TGTGCCAGCAGTTACTCCGACACCTACGAGCAGTACTTC. Translating it yields CASSYSDTYEQYF. This chain connects TRBV6-2 or TRBV6-3 to TRBJ2-7; D unresolved. CDR3 size: 13 residues. Germline V lookup: CDR1 MNHEY, CDR2 SVGEGT. V lost 0 bases to trimming and J lost 2 bases, with 5 bases between them.

The V and J genes are TRBV5-4 and TRBJ2-2; 8 bases match TRBD2. Per the germline V gene, CDR1 is SGHNT and CDR2 is YYREEE (reference sequence). Trimming removed 4 bases from V and 4 bases from J; junction bases left unmatched: 6. The CDR3 extends over 15 amino acids. CDR3 region: CASSLAGELTGELFF. Here the CDR3 DNA reads TGTGCCAGCAGCCTAGCGGGTGAACTCACCGGGGAGCTGTTTTTT.

This clone was observed a handful of times. This chain joins TRBV27 and TRBJ2-7, with TRBD1 matching over 7 bases. The CDR3 is 15 residues long. V shed 5 bases and J 3 bases; nucleotides not matched to a gene: 10. Germline CDR1 and CDR2: MNHEY and SMNVEV (reference sequence). The CDR3: CASSVRGGSGYEQYF. CDR3 nucleotide sequence: TGTGCCAGCAGTGTGAGAGGGGGCAGCGGCTACGAGCAGTACTTC.

The rearrangement uses TRBV3-1 (or the pseudogene TRBV3-2) and TRBJ2-1; 10 positions agree with TRBD2. V was clipped by 0 bases and J by 6 bases; unmatched bases: 8. Per the germline V gene, CDR1 is LGHDT and CDR2 is YNNKEL (reference sequence). The CDR3 consists of 17 residues. CDR3 protein: CASSQDARASGGNEQFF. The CDR3 nucleotides read TGTGCCAGCAGCCAAGACGCTCGGGCTAGCGGGGGCAATGAGCAGTTCTTC.

The chain employs TRBV27 and TRBJ2-7; D unclear. The germline V and J ends were trimmed by 3 bases and 2 bases, with 8 bases remaining between them. CDR1 and CDR2 from the germline V gene are MNHEY and SMNVEV (reference sequence). There are 13 residues in the CDR3. CDR3 amino acids: CASSLTLTYEQYF. CDR3 DNA: TGTGCCAGCAGTTTGACACTTACCTACGAGCAGTACTTC.